A selection of T cell receptor beta chains follows, all from one sample in a study of human T cells and chemical hapten exposure. TCRdb reanalysed the RACE reads using MiXCR and keeps one entry per CDR3 protein. The sample has tens of thousands of distinct CDR3 sequences, around 7% seen once. The sample consisted of whole blood. The receptor source for this set is a human donor in good health. Some clones in this sample may be carry-over from other donors' samples. Both conserved end residues are part of each CDR3. A D gene is named only where the DNA matches it firmly. Size tells how often a clone was seen (once, few, many) or the class of an expanded clone, and some rows leave it out.

TRBJ2-1,TRBV24-1,many,.,TGTGCCACCAGTTCGGGGCGGATCGACAATGAGCAGTTCTTC,CATSSGRIDNEQFF
TRBJ2-3,TRBV29-1,.,TRBD2,TGCAGCGTTGAAAGGGGCGGGGGATGCACAGATACGCAGTATTTT,CSVERGGGCTDTQYF
TRBJ1-4,TRBV5-5,.,.,TGTGCCAGCAGCTCTAGGGGAACTAATGAAAAACTGTTTTTT,CASSSRGTNEKLFF
TRBJ1-1,TRBV5-4,many,.,TGTGCCAGCACCTGGGACCGCGGTAGCACTGAAGCTTTCTTT,CASTWDRGSTEAFF
TRBJ1-1,TRBV20-1,many,TRBD1,TGCAGTGCTAGAGACCGACAGGGTAGTCAGAACACTGAAGCTTTCTTT,CSARDRQGSQNTEAFF
TRBJ1-2,TRBV20-1,.,.,TGCAGTGCTAGTAGCGACATGACTTATGGCTACACCTTC,CSASSDMTYGYTF
TRBJ1-4,TRBV7-9,.,.,TGTGCCAGCAGCCTCCTCGGTGCAACTAATGAAAAACTGTTTTTT,CASSLLGATNEKLFF
TRBJ2-6,TRBV14,.,TRBD1,TGTGCCAGCAGCCGGGAACAGGGGGCGCCAGGGGCCAACGTCCTGACTTTC,CASSREQGAPGANVLTF
TRBJ2-3,TRBV6-6,few,.,TGTGCCAGCAGTTCCCGGGACATCACAGATACGCAGTATTTT,CASSSRDITDTQYF
TRBJ1-6,TRBV6-5,medium-sized,.,TGTGCCAGCAGTTTAGGCAGGGAGACATCACCCCTCCACTTT,CASSLGRETSPLHF
TRBJ1-2,TRBV6-1,few,.,TGTGCCAGCAGTGAAATGAGATTGGGAATCCCCGCCTTC,CASSEMRLGIPAF
TRBJ2-3,TRBV27,few,TRBD2,TGTGCCAGCAGTCCACAGGAAGCGGGAGGGGGAGATACGCAGTATTTT,CASSPQEAGGGDTQYF
TRBJ2-3,TRBV20-1,many,TRBD2,TGCAGTGCTCCTGCAGCGGGAAGGACAGATACGCAGTATTTT,CSAPAAGRTDTQYF
TRBJ2-7,TRBV28,.,TRBD1,TGTGCCAGCAGGGATTCCGGGACAGGCACCTACGAGCAGTACTTC,CASRDSGTGTYEQYF
TRBJ1-3,TRBV7-2,few,.,TGTGCCAGCAGCCATGGTGAGGTTCGCTCTGGAAACACCATATATTTT,CASSHGEVRSGNTIYF
TRBJ2-2,TRBV27,few,TRBD2,TGTGCCAGCACTCCTGGGGTGGGACTAGCGTTTCAAGGTTCGACCGGGGAGCTGTTTTTT,CASTPGVGLAFQGSTGELFF
TRBJ2-3,TRBV20-1,few,TRBD2,TGCAGTGCTAGGTTTTCTAGCGGGGGGGCCGGTACGCAGTATTTT,CSARFSSGGAGTQYF